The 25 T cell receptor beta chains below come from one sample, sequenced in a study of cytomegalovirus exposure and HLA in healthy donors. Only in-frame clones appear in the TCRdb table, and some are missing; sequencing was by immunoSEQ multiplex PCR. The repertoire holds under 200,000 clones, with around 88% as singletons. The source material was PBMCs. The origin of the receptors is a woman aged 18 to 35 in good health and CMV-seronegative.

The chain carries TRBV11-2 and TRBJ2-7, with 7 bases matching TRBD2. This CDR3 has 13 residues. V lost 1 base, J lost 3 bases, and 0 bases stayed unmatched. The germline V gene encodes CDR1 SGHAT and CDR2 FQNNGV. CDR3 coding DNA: TGTGCCAGCAGCTTAGGCGGGAGCTACGAGCAGTACTTC. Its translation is CASSLGGSYEQYF.

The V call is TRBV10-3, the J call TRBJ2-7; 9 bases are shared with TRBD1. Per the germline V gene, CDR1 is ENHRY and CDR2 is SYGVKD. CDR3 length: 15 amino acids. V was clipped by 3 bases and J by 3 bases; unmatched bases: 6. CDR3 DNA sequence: TGTGCCATCAGTGATGAGGGGACAGGGTACTACGAGCAGTACTTC. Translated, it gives CAISDEGTGYYEQYF.

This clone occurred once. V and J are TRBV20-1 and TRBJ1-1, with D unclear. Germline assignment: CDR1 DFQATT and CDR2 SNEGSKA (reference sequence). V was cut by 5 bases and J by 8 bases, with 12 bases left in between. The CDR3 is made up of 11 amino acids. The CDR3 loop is CSASIRGEAFF. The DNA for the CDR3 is TGCAGTGCTTCCATCCGTGGCGAAGCTTTCTTT.

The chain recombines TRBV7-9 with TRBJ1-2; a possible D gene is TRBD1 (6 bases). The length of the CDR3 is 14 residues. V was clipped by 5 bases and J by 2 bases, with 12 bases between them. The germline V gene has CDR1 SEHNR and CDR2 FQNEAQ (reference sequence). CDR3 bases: TGTGCCAGCAGCCTAACAGGGCCGAACTATGGCTACACCTTC. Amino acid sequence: CASSLTGPNYGYTF.

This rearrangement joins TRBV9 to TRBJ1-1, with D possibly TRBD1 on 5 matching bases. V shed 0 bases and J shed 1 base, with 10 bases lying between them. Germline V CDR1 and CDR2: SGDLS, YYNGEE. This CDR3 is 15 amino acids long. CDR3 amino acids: CASSVGGAGNTEAFF. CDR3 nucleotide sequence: TGTGCCAGCAGCGTAGGGGGCGCAGGGAACACTGAAGCTTTCTTT.

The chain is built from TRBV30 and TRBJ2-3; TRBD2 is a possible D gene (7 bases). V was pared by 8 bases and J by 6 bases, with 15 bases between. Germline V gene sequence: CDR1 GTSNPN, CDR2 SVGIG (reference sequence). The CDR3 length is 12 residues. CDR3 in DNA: TGTGCCCTTTCGGAGGGGGGGGATACGCAGTATTTT. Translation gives CALSEGGDTQYF.

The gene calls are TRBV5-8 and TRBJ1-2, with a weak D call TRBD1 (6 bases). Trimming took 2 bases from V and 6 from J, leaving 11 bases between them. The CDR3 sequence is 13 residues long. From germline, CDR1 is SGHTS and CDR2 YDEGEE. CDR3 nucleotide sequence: TGTGCCAGCAGCTTCTCACAGGGTAATGGCTACACCTTC. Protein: CASSFSQGNGYTF. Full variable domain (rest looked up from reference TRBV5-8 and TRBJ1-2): EAGVTQSPTHLIKTRGQQATLRCSPISGHTSVYWYQQALGLGLQFLLWYDEGEERNRGNFPPRFSGRQFPNYSSELNVNALELEDSALYLCASSFSQGNGYTFGSGTRLTVV.

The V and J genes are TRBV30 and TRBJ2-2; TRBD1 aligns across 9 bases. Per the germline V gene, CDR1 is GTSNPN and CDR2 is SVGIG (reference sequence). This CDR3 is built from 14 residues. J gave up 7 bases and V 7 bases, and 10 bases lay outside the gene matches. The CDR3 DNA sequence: TGTGCCTCGGCACCGGGACAGGGTAGCGGGGAGCTGTTTTTT. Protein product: CASAPGQGSGELFF.

As DNA, the CDR3 is TGTGCCAGCAGTGATCGGGTCGGAAACACCATATATTTT. Its translation is CASSDRVGNTIYF. The rearrangement links TRBV2 to TRBJ1-3; no clear D. Germline CDR1 and CDR2: SNHLY and FYNNEI. Trimming took off 3 bases at V and 4 bases at J, with 7 bases between the two ends. There are 13 residues in the CDR3.

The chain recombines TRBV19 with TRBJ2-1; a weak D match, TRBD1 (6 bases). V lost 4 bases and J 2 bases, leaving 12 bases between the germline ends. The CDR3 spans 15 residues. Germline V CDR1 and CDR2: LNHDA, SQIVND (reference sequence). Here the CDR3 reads CASSTGVGPYNEQFF. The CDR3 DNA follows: TGTGCCAGTAGTACAGGGGTTGGCCCCTACAATGAGCAGTTCTTC.

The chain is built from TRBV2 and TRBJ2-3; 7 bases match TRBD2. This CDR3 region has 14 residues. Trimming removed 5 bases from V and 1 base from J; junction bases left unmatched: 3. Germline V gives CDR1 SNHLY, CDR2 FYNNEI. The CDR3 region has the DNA TGTGCCAGCAGTCGAACTAGCGGCACAGATACGCAGTATTTT. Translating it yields CASSRTSGTDTQYF.

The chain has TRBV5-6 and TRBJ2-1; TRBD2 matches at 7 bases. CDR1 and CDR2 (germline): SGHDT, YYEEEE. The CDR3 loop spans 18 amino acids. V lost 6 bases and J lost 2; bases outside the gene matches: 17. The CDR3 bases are TGTGCCAGCACCGATCCTAGGGGTCCTAGCGGTGCCTACAATGAGCAGTTCTTC. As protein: CASTDPRGPSGAYNEQFF.

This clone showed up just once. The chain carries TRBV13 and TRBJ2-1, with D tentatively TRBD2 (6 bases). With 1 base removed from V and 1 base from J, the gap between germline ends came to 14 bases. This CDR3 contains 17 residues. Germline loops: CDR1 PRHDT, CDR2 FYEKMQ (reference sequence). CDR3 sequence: CASSLVGGGRSYNEQFF. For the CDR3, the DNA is TGTGCCAGCAGCTTAGTCGGTGGGGGGAGGTCCTACAATGAGCAGTTCTTC.

The CDR3 is CAWSVGLNTEAFF. The CDR3 DNA reads TGTGCCTGGAGTGTGGGGCTGAACACTGAAGCTTTCTTT. The rearrangement uses TRBV30 and TRBJ1-1; D perhaps matches TRBD1 (5 bases). The V end lost 0 bases, the J end lost 0 bases, and 5 bases lay between the germline ends. Germline CDR1 and CDR2: GTSNPN and SVGIG (reference sequence). The CDR3 is 13 amino acids.

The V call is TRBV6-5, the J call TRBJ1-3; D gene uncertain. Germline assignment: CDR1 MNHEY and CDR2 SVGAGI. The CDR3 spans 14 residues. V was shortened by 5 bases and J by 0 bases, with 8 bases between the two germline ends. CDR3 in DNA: TGTGCCAGCAGTACAGTCTCCTCTGGAAACACCATATATTTT. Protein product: CASSTVSSGNTIYF.

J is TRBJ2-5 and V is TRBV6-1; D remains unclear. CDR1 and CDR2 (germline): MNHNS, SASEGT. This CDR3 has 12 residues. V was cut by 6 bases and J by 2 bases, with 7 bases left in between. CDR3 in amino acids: CASRPGQETQYF. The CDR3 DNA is TGTGCCAGCAGGCCGGGTCAAGAGACCCAGTACTTC.

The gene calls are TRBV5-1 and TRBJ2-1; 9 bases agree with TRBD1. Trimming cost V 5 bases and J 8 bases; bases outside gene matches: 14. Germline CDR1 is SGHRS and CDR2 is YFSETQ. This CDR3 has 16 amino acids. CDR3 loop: CASSRSGTGTLDEQFF. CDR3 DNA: TGCGCCAGCAGTCGTTCCGGGACAGGGACCTTGGATGAGCAGTTCTTC. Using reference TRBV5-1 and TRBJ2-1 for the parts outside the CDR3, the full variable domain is KAGVTQTPRYLIKTRGQQVTLSCSPISGHRSVSWYQQTPGQGLQFLFEYFSETQRNKGNFPGRFSGRQFSNSRSEMNVSTLELGDSALYLCASSRSGTGTLDEQFFGPGTRLTVL.

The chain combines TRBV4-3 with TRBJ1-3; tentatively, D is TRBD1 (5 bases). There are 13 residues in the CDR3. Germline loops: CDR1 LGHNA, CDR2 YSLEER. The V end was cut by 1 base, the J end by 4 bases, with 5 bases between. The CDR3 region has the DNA TGCGCCAGCAGCCAAGGACAGGGAAACACCATATATTTT. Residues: CASSQGQGNTIYF.

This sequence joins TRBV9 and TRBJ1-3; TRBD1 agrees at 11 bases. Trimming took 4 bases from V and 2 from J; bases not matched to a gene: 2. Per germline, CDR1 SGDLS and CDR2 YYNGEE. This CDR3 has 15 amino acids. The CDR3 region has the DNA TGTGCCAGCAGCTCGGGACAGGGGGCTGGAAACACCATATATTTT. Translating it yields CASSSGQGAGNTIYF.

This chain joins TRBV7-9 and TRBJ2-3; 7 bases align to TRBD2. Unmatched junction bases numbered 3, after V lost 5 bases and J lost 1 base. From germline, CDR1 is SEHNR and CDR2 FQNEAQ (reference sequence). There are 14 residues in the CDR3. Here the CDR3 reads CASSTTSGTDTQYF. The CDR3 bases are TGTGCCAGCAGCACCACTAGCGGCACAGATACGCAGTATTTT.

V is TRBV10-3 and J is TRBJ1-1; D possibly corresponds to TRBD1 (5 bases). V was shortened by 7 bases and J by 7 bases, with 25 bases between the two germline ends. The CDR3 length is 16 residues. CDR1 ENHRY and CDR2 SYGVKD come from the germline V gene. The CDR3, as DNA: TGTGCCATCACTTCTAATCTAGGGCAGGGACTTAGTGAAGCTTTCTTT. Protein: CAITSNLGQGLSEAFF.

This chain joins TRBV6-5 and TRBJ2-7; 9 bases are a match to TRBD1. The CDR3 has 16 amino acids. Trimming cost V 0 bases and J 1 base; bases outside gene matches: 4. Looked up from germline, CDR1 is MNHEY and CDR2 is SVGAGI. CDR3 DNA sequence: TGTGCCAGCAGTTACTCGGGACAGGGCCTGTCCTACGAGCAGTACTTC. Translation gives CASSYSGQGLSYEQYF.

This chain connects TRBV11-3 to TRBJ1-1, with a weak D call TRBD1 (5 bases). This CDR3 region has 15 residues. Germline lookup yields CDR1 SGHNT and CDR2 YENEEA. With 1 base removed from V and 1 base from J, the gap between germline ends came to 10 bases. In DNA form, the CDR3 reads TGTGCCAGCAGCTTAGGGAGTCAGGGGAACACTGAAGCTTTCTTT. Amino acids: CASSLGSQGNTEAFF.

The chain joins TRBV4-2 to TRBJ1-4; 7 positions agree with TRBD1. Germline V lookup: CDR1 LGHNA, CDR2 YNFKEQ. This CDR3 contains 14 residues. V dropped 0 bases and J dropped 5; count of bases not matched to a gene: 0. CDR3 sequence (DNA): TGTGCCAGCAGCCAAGAACAGGGGAATGAAAAACTGTTTTTT. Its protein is CASSQEQGNEKLFF.

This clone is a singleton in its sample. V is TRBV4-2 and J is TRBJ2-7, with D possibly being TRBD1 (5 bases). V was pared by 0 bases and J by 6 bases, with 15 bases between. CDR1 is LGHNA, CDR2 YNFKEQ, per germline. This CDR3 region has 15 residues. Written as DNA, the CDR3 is TGTGCCAGCAGCCAAGATCTGCAGGGCCCAAGCGAGCAGTACTTC. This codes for CASSQDLQGPSEQYF.